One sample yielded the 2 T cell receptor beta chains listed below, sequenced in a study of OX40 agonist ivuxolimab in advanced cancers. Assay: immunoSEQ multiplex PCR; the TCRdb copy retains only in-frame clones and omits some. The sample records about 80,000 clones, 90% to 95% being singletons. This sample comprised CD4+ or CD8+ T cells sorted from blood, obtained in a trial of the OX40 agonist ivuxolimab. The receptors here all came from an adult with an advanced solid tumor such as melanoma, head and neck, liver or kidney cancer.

Written as DNA, the CDR3 is TGCAGCGTAGACAGGGCCCTCTATGGCTACACCTTC. Encoded protein: CSVDRALYGYTF. The rearrangement links TRBV29-1 to TRBJ1-2, with 7 bases matching TRBD1. V was clipped by 6 bases and J by 4 bases; unmatched bases: 5. CDR3 size: 12 residues. Germline lookup yields CDR1 SQVTM and CDR2 ANQGSEA.

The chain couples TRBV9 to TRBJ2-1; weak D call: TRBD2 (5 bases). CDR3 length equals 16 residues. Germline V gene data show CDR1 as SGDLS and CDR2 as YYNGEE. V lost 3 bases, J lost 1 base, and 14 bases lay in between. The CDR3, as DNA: TGTGCCAGCAGCGGACTAATGGGGTCTTCCTACAATGAGCAGTTCTTC. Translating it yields CASSGLMGSSYNEQFF.